Here is one T cell receptor beta chain with its context. Its antigen is still unknown. The data belong to a study of shared clonotypes between healthy human individuals. General study results and limits: Memory subsets generally showed smaller estimated richness than naive subsets did. What limited the represented genetic and exposure-history diversity was the small number of donors. Around 5% of naive CD4 clonotypes were common to a handful of donors.

A CD45RA+ naive subset and a CD45RA-negative memory subset were split from CD4+ cells. With V trimmed by 3 bases and J by 9 bases, 6 bases remained unmatched. The CDR3 consists of 15 residues. CDR1 and CDR2 (germline): SGHRS, YFSETQ. Some clones are missing from TCRdb's copy, which holds only in-frame ones; the method was immunoSEQ multiplex PCR. The sample includes fewer than 400,000 clones, about 74% seen only once; the top ten take 10% to 13%. The chain couples TRBV5-1 to TRBJ2-5; 15 positions match TRBD2. This TCR came from a man younger than 40 in good health. The sequenced sample consisted of memory CD4+ T cells sorted from blood. Stated subset: CD45RA-negative fraction. For the CDR3, the DNA is TGCGCCAGCAGCTCAGGGACTAGCGGGGGGCGGTCCCAGTACTTC. Amino acids: CASSSGTSGGRSQYF.